This T cell receptor (beta chain) comes out of a study of blood T cell repertoires in COVID-19. Study as a whole: Spain, Italy and the United States supplied samples that represented acute and convalescent COVID-19.

Participants spanned ages roughly 18 to 95 years and resided in around 25 US areas. The study assigned cohorts using participant-reported clinical history. Donors in Cohort 3 counted as recovered after two negative PCRs, clearance, or symptom resolution. The CDR3 totals 19 residues. Germline V CDR1 and CDR2: PRHDT, FYEKMQ (reference sequence). With V trimmed by 2 bases and J by 4 bases, 14 bases remained unmatched. Some clones are missing from TCRdb's copy, which holds only in-frame ones; the method was immunoSEQ multiplex PCR. The sample carries about 220,000 clones, 84% recorded once. The clonotype comes from a woman aged 40-49 years who had recovered from COVID-19. Material: PBMCs or T cells enriched from blood (not recorded which). The chain couples TRBV13 to TRBJ2-1; 10 nucleotides match TRBD2. CDR3 in DNA: TGTGCCAGCAGCTTAAAGTGGGCTAGCGGGAGTTTAGGGTACAATGAGCAGTTCTTC. This sequence encodes CASSLKWASGSLGYNEQFF.